The 15 T cell receptor beta chains given below trace back to one sample, sequenced in a study of T-cell reconstitution after alpha-beta-depleted transplantation in children. This sample's TCRbeta library carried unique molecular identifier barcodes. TCRdb called the PCR reads again in MiXCR, with one record for every CDR3 protein. The sample yields roughly 670,000 distinct CDR3 sequences, about an eighth seen once. This specimen was PBMCs, taken before TCRalphabeta/CD19-depleted stem cell transplant. All receptors derive from a girl aged 2 to 10 with congenital amegakaryocytic thrombocytopenia, due to receive a stem cell transplant.

The J gene is TRBJ1-6, the V gene TRBV20-1; 8 bases map to TRBD1. Germline-derived CDR1 and CDR2 are DFQATT and SNEGSKA (reference sequence). The CDR3 is made up of 14 amino acids. The junction had 8 bases not matched to a gene; V was cut back by 3 bases and J by 10 bases. CDR3 DNA: TGCAGTGCTAGTGCGGGACAGGTCGGCTCACCCCTCCACTTT. Translating it yields CSASAGQVGSPLHF.

The chain couples TRBV20-1 to TRBJ2-3, with D unclear. Germline-derived CDR1 and CDR2 are DFQATT and SNEGSKA (reference sequence). Trimming pared 5 bases from V and 6 bases from J, leaving 12 bases between. This CDR3 contains 12 residues. The CDR3 DNA reads TGCAGTGCTGCCTCGGGCGAGGATACGCAGTATTTT. It translates to CSAASGEDTQYF.

This clonotype has a count of ten or more. The chain carries TRBV10-3 and TRBJ2-5; 7 nucleotides match TRBD2. Germline loops: CDR1 ENHRY, CDR2 SYGVKD. V trimming: 2 bases; J trimming: 3 bases; junction bases outside the gene matches: 6. The length of the CDR3 is 15 residues. CDR3 in DNA: TGTGCCATCAGTGAGCAAAGACTAGCTGAAGAGACCCAGTACTTC. Translation: CAISEQRLAEETQYF.

This clonotype was picked up many times. This chain uses TRBV5-1 with TRBJ2-1, with TRBD2 matching 13 bases. The CDR3 consists of 15 residues. J gave up 5 bases and V 4 bases, and 3 bases lay outside the gene matches. Germline values: CDR1 SGHRS, CDR2 YFSETQ. CDR3 sequence reads: CASSAGLAGDNEQFF. The CDR3 DNA is TGCGCCAGCAGCGCAGGACTAGCGGGAGACAATGAGCAGTTCTTC. The whole variable domain, filled in from reference TRBV5-1 and TRBJ2-1, reads KAGVTQTPRYLIKTRGQQVTLSCSPISGHRSVSWYQQTPGQGLQFLFEYFSETQRNKGNFPGRFSGRQFSNSRSEMNVSTLELGDSALYLCASSAGLAGDNEQFFGPGTRLTVL.

This clonotype has a handful of counts. The chain combines TRBV11-2 with TRBJ2-3; D perhaps matches TRBD2 (6 bases). Trimming pared 5 bases from V and 0 bases from J, leaving 21 bases between. Germline values: CDR1 SGHAT, CDR2 FQNNGV. This CDR3 is 18 amino acids long. CDR3 protein: CASSPMGGTLVSTDTQYF. For the CDR3, the DNA is TGTGCCAGCAGCCCCATGGGCGGGACTCTCGTAAGCACAGATACGCAGTATTTT.

This clonotype was detected only a few times. The chain joins TRBV12-3 or TRBV12-4 to TRBJ2-1; D is uncertain. The CDR3 runs 11 residues. Trimming took off 4 bases at V and 8 bases at J, with 6 bases between the two ends. The CDR3 spells CASSWSDEQFF. For the CDR3, the DNA is TGTGCCAGCAGTTGGAGCGATGAGCAGTTCTTC.

This clonotype was found many times. CDR3 in amino acids: CASSLTSPGGQYF. CDR3 sequence (DNA): TGTGCCAGCAGTTTAACTTCCCCAGGTGGGCAGTATTTT. This rearrangement joins TRBV12-3 or TRBV12-4 to TRBJ2-3; D is unclear. The CDR3 sequence is 13 residues long. V was pared by 2 bases and J by 11 bases, with 14 bases between.

In this sample, this clonotype turned up many times. The rearrangement joins TRBV20-1 to TRBJ2-1; D is perhaps TRBD1 (5 bases). Germline CDR1 reads DFQATT; CDR2 reads SNEGSKA (reference sequence). V gave up 3 bases and J gave up 0 bases, with 9 bases separating them. The CDR3 is 14 residues long. CDR3 DNA sequence: TGCAGTGCTAGCGACAGTAGCTCCTACAATGAGCAGTTCTTC. Translation gives CSASDSSSYNEQFF.

This rearrangement joins TRBV28 to TRBJ2-7; D ambiguous. The germline CDR1 and CDR2 sequences are MDHEN and SYDVKM. Deletions cut 1 base from V and 3 bases from J, with 7 bases between. The CDR3 runs 13 residues. As DNA, the CDR3 is TGTGCCAGCAGTTTATCACCAGACTACGAGCAGTACTTC. It yields the protein CASSLSPDYEQYF.

This clonotype was observed a few times. The chain employs TRBV7-9 and TRBJ2-4, with D uncertain. The CDR3 contains 13 residues. V was cut by 5 bases and J by 11 bases, with 16 bases left in between. Germline V gene data show CDR1 as SEHNR and CDR2 as FQNEAQ (reference sequence). The CDR3 is CASSKDPWAFQYF. DNA for the CDR3: TGTGCCAGCAGCAAGGACCCCTGGGCATTTCAGTACTTC.

The table lists this clonotype with many counts. The chain links TRBV5-1 to TRBJ2-4; D unresolved. Trimming left V 0 bases short and J 3 bases short, with 4 bases between. Looked up from germline, CDR1 is SGHRS and CDR2 is YFSETQ. The CDR3 is 13 amino acids. Here the CDR3 reads CASSLAGKNIQYF. The CDR3 bases are TGCGCCAGCAGCTTGGCCGGCAAAAACATTCAGTACTTC.

V usage is TRBV5-1 and J usage is TRBJ2-2, with 12 positions matching TRBD2. V lost 4 bases to trimming and J lost 6 bases; unmatched junction nucleotides: 10. Germline assignment: CDR1 SGHRS and CDR2 YFSETQ. The CDR3 runs to 17 residues. The CDR3 bases are TGCGCCAGCAGCCCCCGACTAGCGGGAGCCGAATCCGGGGAGCTGTTTTTT. Its translation is CASSPRLAGAESGELFF. The full variable domain, rest sourced from reference TRBV5-1 and TRBJ2-2, is KAGVTQTPRYLIKTRGQQVTLSCSPISGHRSVSWYQQTPGQGLQFLFEYFSETQRNKGNFPGRFSGRQFSNSRSEMNVSTLELGDSALYLCASSPRLAGAESGELFFGEGSRLTVL.

Comment on this clonotype: This could be a read error, since a much larger clone is one nucleotide away. This rearrangement joins TRBV5-1 to TRBJ2-3; D unresolved. Looked up from germline, CDR1 is SGHRS and CDR2 is YFSETQ. This CDR3 comprises 15 residues. V was cut by 5 bases and J by 2 bases, with 15 bases left in between. CDR3 amino acids: CASSPERSNTDTQYF. Written as DNA, the CDR3 is TGCGCCAGCAGTCCTGAGCGCTCTAACACAGATACGCAGTATTTT. The full variable domain, with the rest looked up from reference TRBV5-1 and TRBJ2-3, is KAGVTQTPRYLIKTRGQQVTLSCSPISGHRSVSWYQQTPGQGLQFLFEYFSETQRNKGNFPGRFSGRQFSNSRSEMNVSTLELGDSALYLCASSPERSNTDTQYFGPGTRLTVL.

This clonotype was detected many times. The chain has TRBV6-1 and TRBJ1-5; D not certain. V was trimmed by 4 bases and J by 4 bases, leaving 5 bases between them. Germline V lookup: CDR1 MNHNS, CDR2 SASEGT. CDR3 length equals 12 residues. The CDR3 coding sequence is TGTGCCAGCAGTGTTGGGAATCAGCCCCAGCATTTT. Its protein product is CASSVGNQPQHF.

As to this clonotype: At one boundary the junction diverges from the germline segment, which might be a read error. The V gene is TRBV25-1, the J gene TRBJ2-2; tentatively, D is TRBD2 (6 bases). The CDR3 contains 14 residues. Germline V lookup: CDR1 MGHDK, CDR2 SYGVNS. For the CDR3, the DNA is TGTGCCAGCAGTGGGGACTCAAACACCGTGGAGCTGTTTTTT. Translating it yields CASSGDSNTVELFF.